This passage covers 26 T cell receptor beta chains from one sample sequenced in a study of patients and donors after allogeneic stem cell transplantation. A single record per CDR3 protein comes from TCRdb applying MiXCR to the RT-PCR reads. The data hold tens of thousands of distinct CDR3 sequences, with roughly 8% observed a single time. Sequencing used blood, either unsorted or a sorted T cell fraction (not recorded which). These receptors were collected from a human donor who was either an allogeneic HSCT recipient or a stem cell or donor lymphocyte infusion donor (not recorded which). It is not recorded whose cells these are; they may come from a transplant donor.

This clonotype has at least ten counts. CDR3 nucleotides: TGTGCCAGCAGCACGGGCGCGGGGTTCGTAAGTGAAGCTTTCTTT. Encoded protein: CASSTGAGFVSEAFF. V is TRBV7-8 and J is TRBJ1-1; no clear D gene. This CDR3 comprises 15 residues. The germline gives CDR1 SGHVS, CDR2 FQNEAQ. V shed 5 bases and J shed 7 bases, with 20 bases lying between them.

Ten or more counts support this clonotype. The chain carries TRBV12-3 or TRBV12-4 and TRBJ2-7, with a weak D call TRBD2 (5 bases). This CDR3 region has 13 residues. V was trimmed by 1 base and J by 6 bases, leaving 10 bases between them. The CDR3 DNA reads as TGTGCCAGCAGTTTAGAGCGGCTAGGCGAGCAGTACTTC. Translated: CASSLERLGEQYF.

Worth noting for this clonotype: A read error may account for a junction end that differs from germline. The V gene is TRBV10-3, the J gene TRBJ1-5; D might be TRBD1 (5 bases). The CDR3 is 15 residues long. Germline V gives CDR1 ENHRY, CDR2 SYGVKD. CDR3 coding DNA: TGTGCCATCGGTGAGTCGTTGGGGGGTAATCAGCCCCAGCATTTT. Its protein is CAIGESLGGNQPQHF.

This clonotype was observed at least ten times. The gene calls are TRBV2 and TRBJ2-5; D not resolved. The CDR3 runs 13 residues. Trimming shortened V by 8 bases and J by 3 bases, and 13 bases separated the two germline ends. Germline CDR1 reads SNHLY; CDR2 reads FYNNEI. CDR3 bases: TGTGCCAGCGAGTATGGGATGAAAGAGACCCAGTACTTC. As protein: CASEYGMKETQYF.

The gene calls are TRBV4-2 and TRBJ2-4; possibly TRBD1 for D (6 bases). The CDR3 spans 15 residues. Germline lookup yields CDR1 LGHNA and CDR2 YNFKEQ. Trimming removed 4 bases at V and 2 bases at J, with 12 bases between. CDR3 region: CASSRFRGTKNIQYF. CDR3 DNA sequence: TGTGCCAGCAGCCGATTCAGGGGTACCAAAAACATTCAGTACTTC.

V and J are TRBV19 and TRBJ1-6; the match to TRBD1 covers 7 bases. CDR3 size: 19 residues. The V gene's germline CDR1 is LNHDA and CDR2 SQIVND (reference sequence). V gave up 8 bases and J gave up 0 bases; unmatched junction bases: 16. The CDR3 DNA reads TGTGCCAGTCGTCGGGACAGAAGGGCAGGTAGCTCCTATAATTCACCCCTCCACTTT. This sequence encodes CASRRDRRAGSSYNSPLHF. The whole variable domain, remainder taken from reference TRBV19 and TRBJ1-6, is DGGITQSPKYLFRKEGQNVTLSCEQNLNHDAMYWYRQDPGQGLRLIYYSQIVNDFQKGDIAEGYSVSREKKESFPLTVTSAQKNPTAFYLCASRRDRRAGSSYNSPLHFGNGTRLTVT.

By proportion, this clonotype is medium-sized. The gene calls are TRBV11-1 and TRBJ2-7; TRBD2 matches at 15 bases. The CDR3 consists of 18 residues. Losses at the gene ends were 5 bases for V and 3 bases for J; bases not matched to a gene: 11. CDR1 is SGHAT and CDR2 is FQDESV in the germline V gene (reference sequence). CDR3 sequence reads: CASSPRTSGRVLLYEQYF. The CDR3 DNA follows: TGTGCCAGCAGCCCGCGGACTAGCGGGAGGGTCCTCCTCTACGAGCAGTACTTC.

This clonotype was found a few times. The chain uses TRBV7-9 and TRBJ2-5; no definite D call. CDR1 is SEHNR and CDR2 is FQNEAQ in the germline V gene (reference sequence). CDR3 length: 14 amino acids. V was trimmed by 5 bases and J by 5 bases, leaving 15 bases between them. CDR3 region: CASSPRALGETQYF. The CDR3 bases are TGTGCCAGCAGCCCCCGGGCGTTAGGGGAGACCCAGTACTTC.

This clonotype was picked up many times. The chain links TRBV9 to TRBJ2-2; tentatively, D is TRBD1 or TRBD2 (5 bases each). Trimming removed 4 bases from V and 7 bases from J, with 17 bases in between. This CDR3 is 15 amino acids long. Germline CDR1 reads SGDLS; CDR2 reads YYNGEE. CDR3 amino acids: CASSRNWGRDGELFF. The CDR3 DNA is TGTGCCAGCAGCCGCAATTGGGGCCGGGACGGGGAGCTGTTTTTT.

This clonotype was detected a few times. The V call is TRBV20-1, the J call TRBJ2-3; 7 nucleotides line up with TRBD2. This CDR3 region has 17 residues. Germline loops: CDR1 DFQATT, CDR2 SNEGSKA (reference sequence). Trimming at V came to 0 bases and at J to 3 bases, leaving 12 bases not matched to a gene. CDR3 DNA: TGCAGTGCTAGAGATCGGCAGCTAGCGGAGAGGACAGATACGCAGTATTTT. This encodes CSARDRQLAERTDTQYF.

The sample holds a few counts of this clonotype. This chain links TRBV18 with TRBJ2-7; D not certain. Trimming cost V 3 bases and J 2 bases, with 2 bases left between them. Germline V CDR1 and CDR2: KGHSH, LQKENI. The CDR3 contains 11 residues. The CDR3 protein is CASSPTYEQYF. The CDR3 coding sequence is TGTGCCAGCTCACCTACCTACGAGCAGTACTTC.

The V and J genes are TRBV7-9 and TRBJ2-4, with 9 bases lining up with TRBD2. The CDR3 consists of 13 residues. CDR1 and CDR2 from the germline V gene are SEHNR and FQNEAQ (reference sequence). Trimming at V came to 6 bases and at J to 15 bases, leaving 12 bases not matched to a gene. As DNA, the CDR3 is TGTGCCAGCAGTCAATACGTAGCGGGAGATAGGTACTTC. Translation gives CASSQYVAGDRYF.

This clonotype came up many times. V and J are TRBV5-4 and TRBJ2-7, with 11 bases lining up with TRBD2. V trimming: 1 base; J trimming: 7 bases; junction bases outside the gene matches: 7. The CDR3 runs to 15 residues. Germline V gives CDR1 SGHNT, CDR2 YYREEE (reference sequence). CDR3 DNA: TGTGCCAGCAGCTTGAAACTAGCGGGAGATAGTGAGCAGTACTTC. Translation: CASSLKLAGDSEQYF.

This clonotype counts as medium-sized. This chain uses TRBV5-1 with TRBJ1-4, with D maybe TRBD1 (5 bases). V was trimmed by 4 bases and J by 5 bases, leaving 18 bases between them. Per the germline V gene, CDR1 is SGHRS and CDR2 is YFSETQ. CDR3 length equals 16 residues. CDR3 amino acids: CASSLTTGTGNEKLFF. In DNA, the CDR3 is TGCGCCAGCAGCCTGACAACCGGGACGGGGAATGAAAAACTGTTTTTT. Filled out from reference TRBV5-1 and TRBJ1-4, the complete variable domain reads KAGVTQTPRYLIKTRGQQVTLSCSPISGHRSVSWYQQTPGQGLQFLFEYFSETQRNKGNFPGRFSGRQFSNSRSEMNVSTLELGDSALYLCASSLTTGTGNEKLFFGSGTQLSVL.

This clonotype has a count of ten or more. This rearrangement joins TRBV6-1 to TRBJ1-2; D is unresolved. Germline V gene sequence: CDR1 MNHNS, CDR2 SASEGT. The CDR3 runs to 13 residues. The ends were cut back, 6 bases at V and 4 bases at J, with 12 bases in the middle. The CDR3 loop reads CASSRSLFYGYTF. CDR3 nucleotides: TGTGCCAGCAGCCGATCACTTTTCTATGGCTACACCTTC.

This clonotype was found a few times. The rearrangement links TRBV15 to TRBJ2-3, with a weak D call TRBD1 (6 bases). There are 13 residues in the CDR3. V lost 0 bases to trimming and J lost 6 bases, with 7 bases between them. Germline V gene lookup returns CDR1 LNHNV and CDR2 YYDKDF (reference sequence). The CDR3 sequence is CATSRDRGDTQYF. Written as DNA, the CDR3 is TGTGCCACCAGCAGAGATAGGGGGGATACGCAGTATTTT.

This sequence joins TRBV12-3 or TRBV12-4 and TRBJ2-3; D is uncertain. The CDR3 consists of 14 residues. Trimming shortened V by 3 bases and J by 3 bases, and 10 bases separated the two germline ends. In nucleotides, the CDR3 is TGTGCCAGCAGTTTCAGTGACTTAACAGATACGCAGTATTTT. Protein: CASSFSDLTDTQYF.

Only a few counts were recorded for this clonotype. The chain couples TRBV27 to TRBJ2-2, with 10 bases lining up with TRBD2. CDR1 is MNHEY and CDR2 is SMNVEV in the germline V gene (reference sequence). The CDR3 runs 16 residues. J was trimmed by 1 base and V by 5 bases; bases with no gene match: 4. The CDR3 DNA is TGTGCCAGCAGTGGATTAGCGGGAGGGAACACCGGGGAGCTGTTTTTT. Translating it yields CASSGLAGGNTGELFF.

The CDR3 DNA follows: TGTGCCACTCGGAGGGCGGATGAAGCTTTCTTT. Protein product: CATRRADEAFF. The genes are TRBV19 and TRBJ1-1; D is unclear. This CDR3 spans 11 amino acids. CDR1 is LNHDA and CDR2 is SQIVND in the germline V gene (reference sequence). V was cut by 10 bases and J by 7 bases, with 13 bases left in between.

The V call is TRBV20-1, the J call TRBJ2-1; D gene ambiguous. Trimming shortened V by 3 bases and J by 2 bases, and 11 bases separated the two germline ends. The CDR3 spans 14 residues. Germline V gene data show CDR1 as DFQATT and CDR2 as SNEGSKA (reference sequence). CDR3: CSARDGVPYNEQFF. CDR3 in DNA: TGCAGTGCTAGGGATGGGGTACCCTACAATGAGCAGTTCTTC.

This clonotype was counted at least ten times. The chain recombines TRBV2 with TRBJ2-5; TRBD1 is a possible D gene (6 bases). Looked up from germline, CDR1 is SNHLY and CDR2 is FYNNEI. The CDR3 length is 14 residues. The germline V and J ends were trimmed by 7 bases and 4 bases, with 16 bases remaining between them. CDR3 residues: CASNYRQGRETQYF. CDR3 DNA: TGTGCCAGCAACTATCGTCAGGGGAGAGAGACCCAGTACTTC.

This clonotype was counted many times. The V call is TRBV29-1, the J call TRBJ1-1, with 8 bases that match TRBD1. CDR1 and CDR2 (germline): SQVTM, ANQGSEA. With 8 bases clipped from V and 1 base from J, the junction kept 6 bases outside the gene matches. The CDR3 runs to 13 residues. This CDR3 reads CSYRGGWNTEAFF. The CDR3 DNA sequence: TGCAGCTACAGGGGGGGCTGGAACACTGAAGCTTTCTTT.

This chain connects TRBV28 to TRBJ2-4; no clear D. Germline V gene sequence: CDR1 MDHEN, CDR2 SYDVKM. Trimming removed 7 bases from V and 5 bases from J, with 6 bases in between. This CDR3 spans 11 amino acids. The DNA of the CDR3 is TGTGCCAGCACAGTCGAAAACATTCAGTACTTC. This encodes CASTVENIQYF.

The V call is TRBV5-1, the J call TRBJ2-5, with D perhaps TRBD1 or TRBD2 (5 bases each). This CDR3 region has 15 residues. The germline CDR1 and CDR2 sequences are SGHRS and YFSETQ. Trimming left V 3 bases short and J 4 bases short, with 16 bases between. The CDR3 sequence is CASSSWGSSGETQYF. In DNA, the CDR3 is TGCGCCAGCAGCTCGTGGGGGAGCAGTGGAGAGACCCAGTACTTC.

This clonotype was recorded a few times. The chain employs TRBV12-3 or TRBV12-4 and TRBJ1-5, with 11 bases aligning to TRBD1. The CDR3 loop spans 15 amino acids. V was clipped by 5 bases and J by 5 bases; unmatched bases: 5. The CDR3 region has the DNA TGTGCCAGCAGTCTGGACAGGGGGCAATATCAGCCCCAGCATTTT. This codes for CASSLDRGQYQPQHF.

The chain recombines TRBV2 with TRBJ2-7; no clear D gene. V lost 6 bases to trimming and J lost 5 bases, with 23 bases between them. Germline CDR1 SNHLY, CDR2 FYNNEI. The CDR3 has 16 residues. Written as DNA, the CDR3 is TGTGCCAGCAGCCGAACTTCGGGCACGCGTCCCAACGAGCAGTACTTC. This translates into CASSRTSGTRPNEQYF. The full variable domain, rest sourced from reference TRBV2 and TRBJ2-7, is EPEVTQTPSHQVTQMGQEVILRCVPISNHLYFYWYRQILGQKVEFLVSFYNNEISEKSEIFDDQFSVERPDGSNFTLKIRSTKLEDSAMYFCASSRTSGTRPNEQYFGPGTRLTVT.